The source of this T cell receptor beta chain is a study of blood T cells in healthy people across ages. Primed by a sample-barcoded 5' primer and a J-beta primer mix, a second PCR proceeded for about 7 to 11 cycles. Sequencing of every sample gave 3 million or more CDR3-containing paired-end reads. TCRdb re-called the 5' RACE reads through MiXCR, storing one row per CDR3 protein. The sample lists some 1.5 million distinct CDR3 sequences; roughly 28% were seen once. CDR3 size: 17 residues. Germline V lookup: CDR1 SGHTA, CDR2 FQGTGA. V lost 5 bases, J lost 4 bases, and 12 bases stayed unmatched. V gene TRBV7-3 combines with J gene TRBJ2-1; 9 bases agree with TRBD1. The clonotype comes from a woman aged 25 to 39 in good health. Material: blood. The CDR3 sequence: CASSPPPGTGIYNEQFF. The CDR3, as DNA: TGTGCCAGCAGCCCACCGCCCGGGACAGGGATATACAATGAGCAGTTCTTC.